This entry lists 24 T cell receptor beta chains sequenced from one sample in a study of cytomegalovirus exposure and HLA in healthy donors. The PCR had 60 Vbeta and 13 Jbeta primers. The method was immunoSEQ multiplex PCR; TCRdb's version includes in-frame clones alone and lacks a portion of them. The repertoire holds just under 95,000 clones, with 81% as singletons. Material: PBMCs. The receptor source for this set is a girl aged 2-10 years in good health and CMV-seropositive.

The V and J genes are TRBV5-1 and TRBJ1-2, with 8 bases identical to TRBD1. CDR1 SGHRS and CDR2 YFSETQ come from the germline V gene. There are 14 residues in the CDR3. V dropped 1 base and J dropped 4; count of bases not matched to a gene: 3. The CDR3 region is CASSLRTGTYGYTF. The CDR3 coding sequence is TGCGCCAGCAGCTTGCGGACAGGGACCTATGGCTACACCTTC.

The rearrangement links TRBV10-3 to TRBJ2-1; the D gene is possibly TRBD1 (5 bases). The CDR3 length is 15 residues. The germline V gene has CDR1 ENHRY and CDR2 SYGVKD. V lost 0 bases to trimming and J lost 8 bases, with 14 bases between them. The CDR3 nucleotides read TGTGCCATCAGTGAGTCGGGGCCAACCGGGCATGAGCAGTTCTTC. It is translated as CAISESGPTGHEQFF.

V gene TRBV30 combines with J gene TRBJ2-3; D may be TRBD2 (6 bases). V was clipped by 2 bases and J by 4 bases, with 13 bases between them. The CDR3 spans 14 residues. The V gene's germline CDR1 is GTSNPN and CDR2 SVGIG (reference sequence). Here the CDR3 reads CAWSSNGSSDTQYF. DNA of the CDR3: TGTGCCTGGAGTTCGAACGGGAGTTCAGATACGCAGTATTTT.

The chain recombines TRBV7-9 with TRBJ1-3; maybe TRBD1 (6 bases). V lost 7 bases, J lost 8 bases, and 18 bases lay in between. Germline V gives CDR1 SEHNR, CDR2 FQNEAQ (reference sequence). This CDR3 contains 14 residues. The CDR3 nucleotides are TGTGCCAGCATCCCAACGCAGGGGATTGACACCATATATTTT. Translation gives CASIPTQGIDTIYF.

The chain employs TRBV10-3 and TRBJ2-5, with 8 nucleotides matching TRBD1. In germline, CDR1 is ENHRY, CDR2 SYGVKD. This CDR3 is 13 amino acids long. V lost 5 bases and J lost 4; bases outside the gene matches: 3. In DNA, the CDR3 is TGTGCCATCAGTTACGACAGGGGAGAGACCCAGTACTTC. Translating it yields CAISYDRGETQYF.

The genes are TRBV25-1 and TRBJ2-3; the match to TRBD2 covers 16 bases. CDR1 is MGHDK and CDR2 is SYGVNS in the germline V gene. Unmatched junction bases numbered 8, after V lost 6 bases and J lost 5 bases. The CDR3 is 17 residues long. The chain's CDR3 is CASRGGTSGRAGDTQYF. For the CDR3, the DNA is TGTGCCAGCAGGGGAGGGACTAGCGGGAGGGCCGGAGATACGCAGTATTTT. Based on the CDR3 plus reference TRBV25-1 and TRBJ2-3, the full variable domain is EADIYQTPRYLVIGTGKKITLECSQTMGHDKMYWYQQDPGMELHLIHYSYGVNSTEKGDLSSESTVSRIRTEHFPLTLESARPSHTSQYLCASRGGTSGRAGDTQYFGPGTRLTVL.

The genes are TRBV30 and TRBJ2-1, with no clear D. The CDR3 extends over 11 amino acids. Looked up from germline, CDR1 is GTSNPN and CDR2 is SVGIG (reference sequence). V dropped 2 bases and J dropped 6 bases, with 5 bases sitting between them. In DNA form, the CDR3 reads TGTGCCTGGAGTTGGGCCAATGAGCAGTTCTTC. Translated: CAWSWANEQFF.

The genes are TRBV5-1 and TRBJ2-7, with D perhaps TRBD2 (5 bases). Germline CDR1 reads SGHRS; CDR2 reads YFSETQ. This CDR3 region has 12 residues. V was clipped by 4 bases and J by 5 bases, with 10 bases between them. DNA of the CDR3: TGCGCCAGCAGCGCGGACGGGAACGAGCAGTACTTC. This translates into CASSADGNEQYF.

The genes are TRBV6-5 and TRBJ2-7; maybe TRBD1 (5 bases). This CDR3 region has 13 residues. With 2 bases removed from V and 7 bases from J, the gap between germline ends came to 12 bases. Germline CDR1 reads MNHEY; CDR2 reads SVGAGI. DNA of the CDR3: TGTGCCAGCAGTTACGCAGGGTTTGGGGAGCAGTACTTC. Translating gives CASSYAGFGEQYF.

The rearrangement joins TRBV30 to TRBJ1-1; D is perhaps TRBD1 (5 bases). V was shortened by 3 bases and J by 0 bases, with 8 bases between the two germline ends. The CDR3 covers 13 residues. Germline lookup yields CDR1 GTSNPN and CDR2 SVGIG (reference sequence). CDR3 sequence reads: CAWREQVNTEAFF. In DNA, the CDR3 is TGTGCCTGGAGGGAACAGGTGAACACTGAAGCTTTCTTT. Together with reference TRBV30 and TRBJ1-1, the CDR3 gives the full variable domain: SQTIHQWPATLVQPVGSPLSLECTVEGTSNPNLYWYRQAAGRGLQLLFYSVGIGQISSEVPQNLSASRPQDRQFILSSKKLLLSDSGFYLCAWREQVNTEAFFGQGTRLTVV.

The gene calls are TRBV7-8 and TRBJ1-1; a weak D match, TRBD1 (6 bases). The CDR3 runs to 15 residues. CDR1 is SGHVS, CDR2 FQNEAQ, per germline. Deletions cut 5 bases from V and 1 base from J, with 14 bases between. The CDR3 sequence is CASSNSTGSNTEAFF. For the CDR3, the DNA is TGTGCCAGCAGCAACTCGACAGGTTCGAACACTGAAGCTTTCTTT.

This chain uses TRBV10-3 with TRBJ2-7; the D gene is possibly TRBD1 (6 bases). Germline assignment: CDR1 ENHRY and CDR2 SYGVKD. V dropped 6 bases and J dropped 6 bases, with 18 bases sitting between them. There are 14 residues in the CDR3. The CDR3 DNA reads TGTGCCATCAGCCACGGACAGCTCCTGGGCGAGCAGTACTTC. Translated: CAISHGQLLGEQYF.

CDR3 in DNA: TGTGCCAGCAAAGGACAGGGGGCCCAGTCTAAGTACTTC. Residues: CASKGQGAQSKYF. This chain connects TRBV6-5 to TRBJ2-7, with TRBD1 identical over 11 bases. Germline V gene sequence: CDR1 MNHEY, CDR2 SVGAGI. V trimming: 7 bases; J trimming: 11 bases; junction bases outside the gene matches: 10. This CDR3 has 13 amino acids.

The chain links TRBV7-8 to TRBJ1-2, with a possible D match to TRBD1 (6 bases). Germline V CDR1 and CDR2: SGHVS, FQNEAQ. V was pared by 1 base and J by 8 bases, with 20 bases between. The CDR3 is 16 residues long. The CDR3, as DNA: TGTGCCAGCAGCTTAGTTCAAGAGGGGCAGGGGCGAGGCTACACCTTC. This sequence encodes CASSLVQEGQGRGYTF.

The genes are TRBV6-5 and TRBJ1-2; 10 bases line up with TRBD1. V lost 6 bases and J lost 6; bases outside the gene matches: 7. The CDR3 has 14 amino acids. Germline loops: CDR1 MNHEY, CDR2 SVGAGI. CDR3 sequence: CASSSLTGGNGYTF. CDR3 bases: TGTGCCAGCAGCTCTCTGACAGGGGGCAATGGCTACACCTTC.

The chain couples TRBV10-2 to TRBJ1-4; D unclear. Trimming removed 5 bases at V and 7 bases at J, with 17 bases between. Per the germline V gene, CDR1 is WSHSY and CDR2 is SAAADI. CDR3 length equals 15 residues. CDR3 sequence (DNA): TGCGCCAGCAGTTGGAGTCTGAGGCCTCCTGAAAAACTGTTTTTT. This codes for CASSWSLRPPEKLFF.

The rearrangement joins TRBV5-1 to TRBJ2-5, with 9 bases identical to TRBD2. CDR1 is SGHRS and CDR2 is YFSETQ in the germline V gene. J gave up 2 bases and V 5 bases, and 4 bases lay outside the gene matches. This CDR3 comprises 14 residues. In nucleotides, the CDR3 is TGCGCCAGCAGTAAAAGCGGGAGGCAAGAGACCCAGTACTTC. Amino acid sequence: CASSKSGRQETQYF. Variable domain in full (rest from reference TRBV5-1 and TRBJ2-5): KAGVTQTPRYLIKTRGQQVTLSCSPISGHRSVSWYQQTPGQGLQFLFEYFSETQRNKGNFPGRFSGRQFSNSRSEMNVSTLELGDSALYLCASSKSGRQETQYFGPGTRLLVL.

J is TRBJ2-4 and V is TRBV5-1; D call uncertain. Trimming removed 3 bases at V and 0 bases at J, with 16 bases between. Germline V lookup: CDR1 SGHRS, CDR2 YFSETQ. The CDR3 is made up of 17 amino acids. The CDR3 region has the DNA TGCGCCAGCAGCTCCCACCACACTAACCTAGCCAAAAACATTCAGTACTTC. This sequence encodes CASSSHHTNLAKNIQYF.

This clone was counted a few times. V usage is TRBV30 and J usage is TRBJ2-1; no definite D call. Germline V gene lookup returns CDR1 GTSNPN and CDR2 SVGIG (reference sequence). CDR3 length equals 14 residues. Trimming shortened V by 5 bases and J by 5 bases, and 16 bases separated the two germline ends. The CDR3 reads CAWEDTLKDNEQFF. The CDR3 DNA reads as TGTGCCTGGGAAGACACCCTGAAAGACAATGAGCAGTTCTTC. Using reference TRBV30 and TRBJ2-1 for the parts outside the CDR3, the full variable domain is SQTIHQWPATLVQPVGSPLSLECTVEGTSNPNLYWYRQAAGRGLQLLFYSVGIGQISSEVPQNLSASRPQDRQFILSSKKLLLSDSGFYLCAWEDTLKDNEQFFGPGTRLTVL.

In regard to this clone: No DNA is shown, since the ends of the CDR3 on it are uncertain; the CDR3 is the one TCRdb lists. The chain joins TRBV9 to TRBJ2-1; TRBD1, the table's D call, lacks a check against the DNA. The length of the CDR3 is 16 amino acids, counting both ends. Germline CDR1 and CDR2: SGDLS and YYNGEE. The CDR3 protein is CASSASLVGQGARPFF.

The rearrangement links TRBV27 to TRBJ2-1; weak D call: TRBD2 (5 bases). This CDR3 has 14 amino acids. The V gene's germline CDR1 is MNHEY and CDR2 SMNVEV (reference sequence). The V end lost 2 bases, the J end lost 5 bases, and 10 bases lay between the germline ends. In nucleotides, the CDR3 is TGTGCCAGCAGTTTAGGTAGGCGGGACAATGAGCAGTTCTTC. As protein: CASSLGRRDNEQFF.

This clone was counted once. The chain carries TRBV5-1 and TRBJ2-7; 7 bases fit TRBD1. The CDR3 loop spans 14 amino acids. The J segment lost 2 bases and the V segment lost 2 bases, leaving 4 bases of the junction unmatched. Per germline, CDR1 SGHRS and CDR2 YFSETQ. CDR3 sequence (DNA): TGCGCCAGCAGCTTCACAGGGGCAACCTACGAGCAGTACTTC. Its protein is CASSFTGATYEQYF.

In DNA, the CDR3 is TGTGCCAGCAGCGAGAGCGGGACTTTCCAAGAGACCCAGTACTTC. As protein: CASSESGTFQETQYF. The chain employs TRBV9 and TRBJ2-5; TRBD2 aligns across 7 bases. Trimming at V came to 3 bases and at J to 1 base, leaving 6 bases not matched to a gene. CDR1 and CDR2 from the germline V gene are SGDLS and YYNGEE. This CDR3 contains 15 residues.

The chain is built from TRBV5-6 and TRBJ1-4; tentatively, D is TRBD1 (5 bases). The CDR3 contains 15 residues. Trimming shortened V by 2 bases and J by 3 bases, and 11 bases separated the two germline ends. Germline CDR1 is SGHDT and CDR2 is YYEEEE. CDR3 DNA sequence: TGTGCCAGCAGCTTATTACAGGATTCTAATGAAAAACTGTTTTTT. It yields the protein CASSLLQDSNEKLFF.